Listed below are T cell receptor beta chains from one sample, sequenced in a study of CD8+CD57+ T cells in acquired aplastic anemia. TCRdb re-called the reads with MiXCR, one entry per CDR3 protein. Seen here are about 220,000 distinct CDR3 sequences, about 37% observed once, and the top ten hold 1% to 1.3%. The specimen sequenced was sorted CD4+, CD8+, or CD8+CD57+ T cells (not recorded which) from PBMCs. These receptor sequences come from a human donor in good health, serving as a control. Each CDR3 is given with its conserved first and last residue. For some rows the clone size is stated as once, few or many, or as a class when expanded; others skip it.

V: TRBV2
size: many
CDR3: CASIFGGWSYEQYF

V: TRBV5-1
size: -
CDR3: CASSFLEKETQYF

V: TRBV20-1
size: many
CDR3: CSANGGTNYGYTF

V: TRBV7-9
size: many
CDR3: CASSFQLPGKETQYF

V: TRBV6-1
size: many
CDR3: CASSEARGYTF

V: TRBV29-1
size: -
CDR3: CSVVDLGTGTHGYTF

V: TRBV9
size: many
CDR3: CASSARSTDTQYF

V: TRBV3-1
size: few
CDR3: CASSQDFLGARKPTNEKLFF

V: TRBV10-2
size: -
CDR3: CASADWTGTYEQYF

V: TRBV15
size: -
CDR3: CATSSLMGGRGTDTQYF

V: TRBV5-1
size: -
CDR3: CASSLDRGRYTF

V: TRBV7-2
size: many
CDR3: CASQGLGRNQPQHF

V: TRBV10-3
size: -
CDR3: CAIGDGTGASPLHF

V: TRBV5-1
size: many
CDR3: CASSQGDRNSPLHF

V: TRBV19
size: many
CDR3: CASSGTGRNEQFF

V: TRBV19
size: many
CDR3: CASSPGLGQETQYF

V: TRBV15
size: -
CDR3: CASNRGDQPQHF

V: TRBV3-1
size: many
CDR3: CASSSYPPYEQYF

V: TRBV10-3
size: -
CDR3: CAISAEGLNTEAFF

V: TRBV2
size: many
CDR3: CASSEDTNQPQHF

V: TRBV6-2/TRBV6-3
size: -
CDR3: CASSRGGGHAGYTF

V: TRBV7-9
size: many
CDR3: CASSLVANYGYTF

V: TRBV11-1
size: -
CDR3: CASSAGGAPYNEQFF

V: TRBV19
size: many
CDR3: CASSIGQGDGETQYF

V: TRBV6-1
size: -
CDR3: CASRLRGPSYEQYF

V: TRBV7-9
size: many
CDR3: CASSSGDGTAYNEQFF

V: TRBV5-6
size: few
CDR3: CASSSSRGGGTYNEQFF

V: TRBV7-2
size: -
CDR3: CASSSVKQGRGNTIYF

V: TRBV6-1
size: many
CDR3: CASSLVGGPWESPLHF

V: TRBV2
size: many
CDR3: CASSEGQDYGYTF

V: TRBV2
size: many
CDR3: CASSERRERNQPQHF

V: TRBV29-1
size: many
CDR3: CSVEVLQGYNEQFF

V: TRBV2
size: -
CDR3: CASSPRQGVYEQYF

V: TRBV7-8
size: many
CDR3: CASLGVGLLGGTQYF

V: TRBV5-1
size: -
CDR3: CASSTGGLNTEASF

V: TRBV9
size: -
CDR3: CASSPRAQGLFSGNTIYF